This T cell receptor (beta chain) is from a study of cytotoxic CD8 clonotypes in ibrutinib-treated CLL. Study summary: Average yields of roughly 260,000 productive templates and 94,082 productive rearrangements characterized the samples.

The data were produced by immunoSEQ multiplex PCR, yet TCRdb's version contains in-frame clones alone and is incomplete. Here the sample spans fewer than 400,000 clones, over 60% being singletons. This clone has only a few counts. Looked up from germline, CDR1 is ENHRY and CDR2 is SYGVKD. There are 15 residues in the CDR3. Trimming at V came to 8 bases and at J to 2 bases, leaving 11 bases not matched to a gene. The chain has TRBV10-3 and TRBJ2-5, with 7 bases matching TRBD2. The specimen was PBMCs, collected after 36 months of ibrutinib treatment. The source is a human donor with chronic lymphocytic leukemia. The CDR3 loop is CAIGGVQGIQETQYF. The CDR3 DNA sequence: TGTGCCATCGGGGGGGTTCAGGGAATACAAGAGACCCAGTACTTC.